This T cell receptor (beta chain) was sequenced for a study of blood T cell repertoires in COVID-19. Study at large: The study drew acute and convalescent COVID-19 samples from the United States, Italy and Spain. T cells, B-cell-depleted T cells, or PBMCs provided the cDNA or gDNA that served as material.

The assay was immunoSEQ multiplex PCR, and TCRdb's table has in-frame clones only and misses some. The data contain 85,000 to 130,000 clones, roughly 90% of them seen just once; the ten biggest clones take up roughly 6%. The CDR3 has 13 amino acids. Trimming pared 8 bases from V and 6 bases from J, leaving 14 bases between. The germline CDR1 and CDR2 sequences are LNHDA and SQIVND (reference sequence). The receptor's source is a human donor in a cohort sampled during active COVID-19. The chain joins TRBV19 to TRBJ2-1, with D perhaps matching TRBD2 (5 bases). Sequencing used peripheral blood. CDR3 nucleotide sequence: TGTGCCAGTGGAGTAGGGCTAGCCAATGAGCAGTTCTTC. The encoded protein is CASGVGLANEQFF. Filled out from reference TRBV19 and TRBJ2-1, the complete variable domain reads DGGITQSPKYLFRKEGQNVTLSCEQNLNHDAMYWYRQDPGQGLRLIYYSQIVNDFQKGDIAEGYSVSREKKESFPLTVTSAQKNPTAFYLCASGVGLANEQFFGPGTRLTVL.